This TCR beta chain was recorded in a study of blood T cell repertoires in COVID-19. Overall study context: Sources were T cells, B-cell-depleted T cells, or PBMCs; the material itself was cDNA or gDNA.

Looked up from germline, CDR1 is SGHKS and CDR2 is YYEKEE (reference sequence). This CDR3 is 15 amino acids long. Losses at the gene ends were 1 base for V and 9 bases for J; bases not matched to a gene: 8. Repertoires were generated with immunoSEQ multiplex PCR, while TCRdb's copy carries only in-frame clones and drops some. The sample has under 150,000 clones, 80% seen once; the top ten hold 13%. This TCR came from a man in his sixties with active or convalescent COVID-19. The chain has TRBV5-5 and TRBJ2-1; 9 bases are a match to TRBD2. Material for sequencing was peripheral blood. In DNA form, the CDR3 reads TGTGCCAGCAGCTTGTTAGTTAGCGGGAGCCGTGAGCAGTTCTTC. The encoded protein is CASSLLVSGSREQFF. The whole variable domain, filled in from reference TRBV5-5 and TRBJ2-1, reads DAGVTQSPTHLIKTRGQQVTLRCSPISGHKSVSWYQQVLGQGPQFIFQYYEKEERGRGNFPDRFSARQFPNYSSELNVNALLLGDSALYLCASSLLVSGSREQFFGPGTRLTVL.